This T cell receptor beta chain is from a study of shared clonotypes between healthy human individuals. About the study: Used for every donor were three CD4 naive, three CD4 memory, two CD8 naive and one CD8 memory plate. General study findings and limits: Sharing across several donors was seen in around 5.1% of naive CD4 clonotypes. Larger estimated richness was generally recorded for naive subsets relative to memory subsets.

Produced via immunoSEQ multiplex PCR; TCRdb's table is partial and in-frame only. The table lists approximately 1,500,000 clones, 96% of them singletons. V was pared by 1 base and J by 3 bases, with 8 bases between. The CDR3 length is 14 residues. Germline V gene lookup returns CDR1 LGHNA and CDR2 YNFKEQ. In the case of this clone: Its target is not known.

This clonotype originated in a man between 25 and 39 years old in good health. This chain connects TRBV4-2 to TRBJ2-3; tentative D call: TRBD2 (5 bases). The sequenced sample consisted of naive CD4+ T cells sorted from blood. Subset indicated: CD45RA+ positively selected. The CDR3 reads CASSQGGRTDTQYF. CDR3 nucleotide sequence: TGTGCCAGCAGCCAAGGAGGGCGGACAGATACGCAGTATTTT.